This T cell receptor beta chain was recorded in a study of CD8 T cells in Susac syndrome. The CDR3 sequence is 15 residues long. Trimming left V 0 bases short and J 1 base short, with 9 bases between. Germline-derived CDR1 and CDR2 are MNHEY and SMNVEV (reference sequence). In the multiple sclerosis control group, patients were treatment-naive and had stable or active relapsing-remitting disease. Negative magnetic isolation gave CD8+ and CD4+ cells; FACS enriched CD8+ TEMRA. Reverse transcription of roughly 0.45 to 1 ug RNA was performed with random hexamers. Multiplex PCR with immunoSEQ amplified the TCR beta CDR3 across 54 Vbeta and 13 Jbeta. MiXCR was run by TCRdb on the immunoSEQ multiplex PCR reads, yielding one entry per CDR3 protein. In the table there are about 300,000 distinct CDR3 sequences, about 91% of which are singletons. Notes on the study in general: In its TCR sequencing and HLA analysis, the study acknowledged that the number of individuals was relatively small.

A note on this clonotype: Its antigen is unidentified.

This TCR derives from a human donor with multiple sclerosis. The chain joins TRBV27 to TRBJ2-5; TRBD1 might be the D (6 bases). The sample consisted of CD8+ T cells from PBMCs. The CDR3 reads CASSLSAGVQETQYF. CDR3 bases: TGTGCCAGCAGTTTATCCGCAGGGGTCCAAGAGACCCAGTACTTC.